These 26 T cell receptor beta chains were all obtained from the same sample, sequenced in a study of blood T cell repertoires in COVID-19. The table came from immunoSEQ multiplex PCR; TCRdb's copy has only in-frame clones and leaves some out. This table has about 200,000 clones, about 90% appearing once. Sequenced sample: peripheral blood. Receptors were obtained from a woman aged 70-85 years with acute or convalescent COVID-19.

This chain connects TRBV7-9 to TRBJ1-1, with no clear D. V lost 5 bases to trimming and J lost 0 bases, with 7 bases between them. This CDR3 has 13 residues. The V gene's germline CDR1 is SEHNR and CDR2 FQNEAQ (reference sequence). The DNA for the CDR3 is TGTGCCAGCAGCACAGTGTTGAACACTGAAGCTTTCTTT. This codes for CASSTVLNTEAFF.

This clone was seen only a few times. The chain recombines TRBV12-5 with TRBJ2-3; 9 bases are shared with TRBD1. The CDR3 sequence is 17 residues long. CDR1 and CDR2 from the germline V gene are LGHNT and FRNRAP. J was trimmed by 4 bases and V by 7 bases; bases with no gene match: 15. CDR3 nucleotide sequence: TGTGCTAGTGCTCCCCGAACCGGGACAGGGAGTCCAGATACGCAGTATTTT. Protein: CASAPRTGTGSPDTQYF.

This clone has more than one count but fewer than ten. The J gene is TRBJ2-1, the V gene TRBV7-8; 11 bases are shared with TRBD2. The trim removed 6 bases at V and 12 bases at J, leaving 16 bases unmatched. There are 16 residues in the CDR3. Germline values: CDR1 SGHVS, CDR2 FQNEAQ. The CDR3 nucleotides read TGTGCCAGCAGTCCACCCGACCTAGCGGGGGGCCGCGGGCAGTTCTTC. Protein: CASSPPDLAGGRGQFF.

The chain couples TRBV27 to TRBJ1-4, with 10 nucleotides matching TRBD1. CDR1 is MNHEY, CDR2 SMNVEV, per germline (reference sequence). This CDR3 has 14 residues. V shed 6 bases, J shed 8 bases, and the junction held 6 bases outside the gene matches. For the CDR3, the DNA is TGTGCCAGCAGCGACAGGGGGCATGGGGAAAAACTGTTTTTT. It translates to CASSDRGHGEKLFF.

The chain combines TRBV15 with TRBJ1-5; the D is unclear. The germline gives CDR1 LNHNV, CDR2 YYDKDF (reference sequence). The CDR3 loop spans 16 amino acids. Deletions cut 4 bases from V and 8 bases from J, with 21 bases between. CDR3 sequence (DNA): TGTGCCACCAGCAACCCGCTGACATCTCCGTGGGAGCCCCAGCATTTT. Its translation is CATSNPLTSPWEPQHF. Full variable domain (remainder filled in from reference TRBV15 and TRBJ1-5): DAMVIQNPRYQVTQFGKPVTLSCSQTLNHNVMYWYQQKSSQAPKLLFHYYDKDFNNEADTPDNFQSRRPNTSFCFLDIRSPGLGDTAMYLCATSNPLTSPWEPQHFGDGTRLSIL.

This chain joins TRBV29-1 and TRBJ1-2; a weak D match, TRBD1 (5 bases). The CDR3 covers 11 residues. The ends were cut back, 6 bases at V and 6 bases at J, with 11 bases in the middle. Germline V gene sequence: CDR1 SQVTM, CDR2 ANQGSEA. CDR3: CSVQGVNGYTF. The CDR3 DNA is TGCAGCGTCCAAGGGGTGAATGGCTACACCTTC. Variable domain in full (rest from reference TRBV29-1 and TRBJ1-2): SAVISQKPSRDICQRGTSLTIQCQVDSQVTMMFWYRQQPGQSLTLIATANQGSEATYESGFVIDKFPISRPNLTFSTLTVSNMSPEDSSIYLCSVQGVNGYTFGSGTRLTVV.

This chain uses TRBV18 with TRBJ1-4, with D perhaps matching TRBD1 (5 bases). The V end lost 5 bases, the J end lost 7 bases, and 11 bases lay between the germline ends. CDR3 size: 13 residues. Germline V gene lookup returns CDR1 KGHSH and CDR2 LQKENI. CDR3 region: CASSSQGFEKLFF. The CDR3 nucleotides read TGTGCCAGCTCATCGCAGGGTTTTGAAAAACTGTTTTTT.

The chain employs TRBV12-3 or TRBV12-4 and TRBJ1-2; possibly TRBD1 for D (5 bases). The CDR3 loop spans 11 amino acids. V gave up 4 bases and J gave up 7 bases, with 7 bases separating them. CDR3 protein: CASSSRVGYTF. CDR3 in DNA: TGTGCCAGCAGTTCCAGGGTTGGCTACACCTTC.

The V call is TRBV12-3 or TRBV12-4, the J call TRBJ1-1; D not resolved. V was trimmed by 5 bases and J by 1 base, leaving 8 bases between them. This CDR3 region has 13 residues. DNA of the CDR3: TGTGCCAGCAGTACCTCAGGGAACACTGAAGCTTTCTTT. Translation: CASSTSGNTEAFF.

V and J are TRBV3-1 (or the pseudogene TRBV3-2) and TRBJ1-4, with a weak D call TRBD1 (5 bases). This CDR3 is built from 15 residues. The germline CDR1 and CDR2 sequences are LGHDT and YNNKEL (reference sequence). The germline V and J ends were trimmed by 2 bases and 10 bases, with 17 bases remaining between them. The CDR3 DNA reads TGTGCCAGCAGCCAAACCTCGGGGACTGGACGAAAACTGTTTTTT. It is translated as CASSQTSGTGRKLFF.

This chain's CDR3 is CASSLSNRPNSPLHF. CDR3 DNA sequence: TGTGCCAGCAGTTTGTCAAACAGGCCTAATTCACCCCTCCACTTT. The genes are TRBV6-5 and TRBJ1-6; perhaps TRBD1 as D (5 bases). CDR3 length equals 15 residues. CDR1 is MNHEY and CDR2 is SVGAGI in the germline V gene. The V end was cut by 4 bases, the J end by 6 bases, with 13 bases between.

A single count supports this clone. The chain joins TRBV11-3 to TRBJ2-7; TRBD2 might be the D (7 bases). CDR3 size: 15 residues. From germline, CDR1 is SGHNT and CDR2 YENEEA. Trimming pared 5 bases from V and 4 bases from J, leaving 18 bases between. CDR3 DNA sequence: TGTGCCAGCAGCCGAGGGGGAGGGAGAGAATACGAGCAGTACTTC. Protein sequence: CASSRGGGREYEQYF.

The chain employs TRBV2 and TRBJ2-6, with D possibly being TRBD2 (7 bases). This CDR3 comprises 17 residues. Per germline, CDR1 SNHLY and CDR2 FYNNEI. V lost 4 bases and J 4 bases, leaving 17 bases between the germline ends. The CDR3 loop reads CASSGSGRGPGANVLTF. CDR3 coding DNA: TGTGCCAGCAGTGGATCAGGGCGGGGGCCCGGGGCCAACGTCCTGACTTTC.

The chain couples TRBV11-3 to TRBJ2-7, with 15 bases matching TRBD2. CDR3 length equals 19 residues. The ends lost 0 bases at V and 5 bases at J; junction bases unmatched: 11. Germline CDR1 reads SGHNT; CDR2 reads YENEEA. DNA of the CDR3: TGTGCCAGCAGCTTAGAGCTCCTTGGGACTAGCGGGAGGAAGGACGAGCAGTACTTC. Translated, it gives CASSLELLGTSGRKDEQYF.

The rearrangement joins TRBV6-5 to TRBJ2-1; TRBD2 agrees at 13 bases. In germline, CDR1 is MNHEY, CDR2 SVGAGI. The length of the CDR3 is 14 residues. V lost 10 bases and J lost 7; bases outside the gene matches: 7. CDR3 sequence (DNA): TGTGCCACCCGGACTAGCGGGGGTGCTAATGAGCAGTTCTTC. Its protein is CATRTSGGANEQFF.

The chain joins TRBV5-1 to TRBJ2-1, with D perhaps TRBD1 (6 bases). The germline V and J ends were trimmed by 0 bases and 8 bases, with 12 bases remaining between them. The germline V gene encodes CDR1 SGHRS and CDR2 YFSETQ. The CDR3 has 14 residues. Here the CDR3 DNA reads TGCGCCAGCAGCTTGGAAAGGGGGAACCATGAGCAGTTCTTC. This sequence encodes CASSLERGNHEQFF.

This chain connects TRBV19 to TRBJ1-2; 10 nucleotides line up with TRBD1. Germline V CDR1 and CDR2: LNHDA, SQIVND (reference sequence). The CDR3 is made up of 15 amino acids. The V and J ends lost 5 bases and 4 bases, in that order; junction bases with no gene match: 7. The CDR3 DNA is TGTGCCAGTAGTTCCCCGGGACAGGGGCCCTATGGCTACACCTTC. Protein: CASSSPGQGPYGYTF.

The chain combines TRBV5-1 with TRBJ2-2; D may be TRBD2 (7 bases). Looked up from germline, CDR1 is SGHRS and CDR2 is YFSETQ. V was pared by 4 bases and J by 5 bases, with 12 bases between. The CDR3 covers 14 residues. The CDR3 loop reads CASSPQGGTGELFF. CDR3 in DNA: TGCGCCAGCAGCCCACAGGGAGGGACCGGGGAGCTGTTTTTT.

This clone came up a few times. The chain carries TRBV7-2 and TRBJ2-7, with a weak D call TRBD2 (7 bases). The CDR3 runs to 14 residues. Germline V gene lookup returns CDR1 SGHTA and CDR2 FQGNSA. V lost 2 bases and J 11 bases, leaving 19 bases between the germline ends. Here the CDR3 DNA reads TGTGCCAGCAGCTTATCGTACCCGGCGGGGGCGGAGTACTTC. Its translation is CASSLSYPAGAEYF.

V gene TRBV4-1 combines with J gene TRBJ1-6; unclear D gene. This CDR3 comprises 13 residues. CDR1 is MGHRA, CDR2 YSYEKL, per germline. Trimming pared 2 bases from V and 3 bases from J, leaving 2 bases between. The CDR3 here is CASSQRYNSPLHF. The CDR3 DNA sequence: TGCGCCAGCAGCCAACGCTATAATTCACCCCTCCACTTT.

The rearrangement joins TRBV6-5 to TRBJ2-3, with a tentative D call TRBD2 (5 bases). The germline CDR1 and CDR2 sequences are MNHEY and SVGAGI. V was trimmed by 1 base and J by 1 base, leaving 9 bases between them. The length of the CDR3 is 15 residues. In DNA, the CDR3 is TGTGCCAGCAGTTACTTTGGGAGTGGCACAGATACGCAGTATTTT. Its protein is CASSYFGSGTDTQYF.

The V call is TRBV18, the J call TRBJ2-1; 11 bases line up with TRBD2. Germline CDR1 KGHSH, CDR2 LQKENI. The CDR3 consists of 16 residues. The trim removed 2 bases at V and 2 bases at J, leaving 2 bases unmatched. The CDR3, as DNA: TGTGCCAGCTCACCAAAACTAGCGGGGGCCTACAATGAGCAGTTCTTC. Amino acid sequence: CASSPKLAGAYNEQFF. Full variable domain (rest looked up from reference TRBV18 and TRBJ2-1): NAGVMQNPRHLVRRRGQEARLRCSPMKGHSHVYWYRQLPEEGLKFMVYLQKENIIDESGMPKERFSAEFPKEGPSILRIQQVVRGDSAAYFCASSPKLAGAYNEQFFGPGTRLTVL.

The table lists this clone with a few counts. The CDR3 bases are TGTGCCAGCTTTTCTAGTGCGTCCGGGGAGCTGTTTTTT. It encodes CASFSSASGELFF. J is TRBJ2-2 and V is TRBV18, with no clear D. Trimming shortened V by 7 bases and J by 6 bases, and 12 bases separated the two germline ends. This CDR3 spans 13 amino acids. Germline values: CDR1 KGHSH, CDR2 LQKENI.

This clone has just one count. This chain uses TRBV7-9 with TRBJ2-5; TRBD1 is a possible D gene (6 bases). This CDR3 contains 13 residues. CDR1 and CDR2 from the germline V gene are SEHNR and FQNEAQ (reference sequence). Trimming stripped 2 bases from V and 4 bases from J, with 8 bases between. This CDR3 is CASSLTGLETQYF. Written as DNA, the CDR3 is TGTGCCAGCAGCTTAACAGGGTTAGAGACCCAGTACTTC.

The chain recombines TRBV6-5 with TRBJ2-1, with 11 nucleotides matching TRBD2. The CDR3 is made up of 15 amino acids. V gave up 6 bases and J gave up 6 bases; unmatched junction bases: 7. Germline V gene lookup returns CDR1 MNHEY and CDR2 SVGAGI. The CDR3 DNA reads TGTGCCAGCAGCCATAGCGGGGGGGAGGGCAATGAGCAGTTCTTC. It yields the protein CASSHSGGEGNEQFF.

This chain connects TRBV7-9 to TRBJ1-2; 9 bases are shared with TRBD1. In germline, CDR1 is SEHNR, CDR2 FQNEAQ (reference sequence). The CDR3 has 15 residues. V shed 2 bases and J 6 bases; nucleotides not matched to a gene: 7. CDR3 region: CASSLPGTGKDGYTF. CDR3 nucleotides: TGTGCCAGCAGCTTACCCGGGACAGGGAAGGATGGCTACACCTTC.